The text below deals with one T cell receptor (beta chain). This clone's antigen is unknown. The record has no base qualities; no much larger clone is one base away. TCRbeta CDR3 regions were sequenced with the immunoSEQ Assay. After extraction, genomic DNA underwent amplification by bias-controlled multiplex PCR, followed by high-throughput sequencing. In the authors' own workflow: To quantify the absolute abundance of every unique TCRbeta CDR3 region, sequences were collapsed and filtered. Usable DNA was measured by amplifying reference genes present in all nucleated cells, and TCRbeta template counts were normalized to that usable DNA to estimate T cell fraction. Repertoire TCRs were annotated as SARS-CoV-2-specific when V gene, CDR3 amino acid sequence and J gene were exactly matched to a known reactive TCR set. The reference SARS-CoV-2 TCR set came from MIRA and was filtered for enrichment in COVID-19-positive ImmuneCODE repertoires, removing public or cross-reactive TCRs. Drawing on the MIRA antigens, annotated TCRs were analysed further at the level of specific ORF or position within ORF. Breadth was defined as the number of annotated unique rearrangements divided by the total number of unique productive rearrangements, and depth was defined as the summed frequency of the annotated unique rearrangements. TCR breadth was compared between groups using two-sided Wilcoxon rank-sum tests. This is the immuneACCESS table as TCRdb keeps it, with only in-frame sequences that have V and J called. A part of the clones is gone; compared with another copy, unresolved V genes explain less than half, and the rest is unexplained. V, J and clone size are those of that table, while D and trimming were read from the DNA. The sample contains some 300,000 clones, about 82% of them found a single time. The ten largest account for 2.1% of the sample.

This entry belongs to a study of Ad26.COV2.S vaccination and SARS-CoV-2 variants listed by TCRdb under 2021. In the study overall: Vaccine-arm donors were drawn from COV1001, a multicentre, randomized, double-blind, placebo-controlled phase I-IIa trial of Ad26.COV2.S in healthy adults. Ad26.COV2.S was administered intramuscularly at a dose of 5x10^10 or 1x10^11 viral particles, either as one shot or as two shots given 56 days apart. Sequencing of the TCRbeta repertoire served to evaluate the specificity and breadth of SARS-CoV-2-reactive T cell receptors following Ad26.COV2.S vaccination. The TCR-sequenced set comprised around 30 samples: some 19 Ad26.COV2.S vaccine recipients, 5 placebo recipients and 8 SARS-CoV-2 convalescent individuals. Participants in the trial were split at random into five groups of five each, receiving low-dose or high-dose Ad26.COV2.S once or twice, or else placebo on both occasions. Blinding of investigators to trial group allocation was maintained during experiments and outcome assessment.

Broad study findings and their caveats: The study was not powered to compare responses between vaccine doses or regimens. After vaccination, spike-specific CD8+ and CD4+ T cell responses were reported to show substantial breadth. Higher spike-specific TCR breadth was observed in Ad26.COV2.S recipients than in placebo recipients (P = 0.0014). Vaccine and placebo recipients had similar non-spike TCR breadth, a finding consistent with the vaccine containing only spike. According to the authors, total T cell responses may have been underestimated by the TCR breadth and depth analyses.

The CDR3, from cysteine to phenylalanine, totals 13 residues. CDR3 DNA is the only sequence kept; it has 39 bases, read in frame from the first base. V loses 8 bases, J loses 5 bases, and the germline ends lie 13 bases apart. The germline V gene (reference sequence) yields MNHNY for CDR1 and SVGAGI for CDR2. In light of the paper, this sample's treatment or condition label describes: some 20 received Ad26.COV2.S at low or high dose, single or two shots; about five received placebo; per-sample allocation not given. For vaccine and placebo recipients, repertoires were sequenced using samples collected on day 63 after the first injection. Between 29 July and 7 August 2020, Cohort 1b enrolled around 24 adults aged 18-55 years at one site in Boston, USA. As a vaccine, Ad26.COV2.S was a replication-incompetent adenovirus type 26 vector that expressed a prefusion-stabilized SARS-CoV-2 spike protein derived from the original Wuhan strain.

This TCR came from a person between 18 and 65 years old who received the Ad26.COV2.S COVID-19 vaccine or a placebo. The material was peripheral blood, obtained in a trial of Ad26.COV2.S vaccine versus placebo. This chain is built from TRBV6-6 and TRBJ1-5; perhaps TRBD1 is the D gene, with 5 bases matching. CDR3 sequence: CASRTQGDQPQHF. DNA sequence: TGTGCCAGCCGAACCCAGGGCGATCAGCCCCAGCATTTT.